Listed here are 10 T cell receptor beta chains from one sample, sequenced in a study of Graves' ophthalmopathy and Graves' hyperthyroidism. Amplification of TCR beta CDR3 regions used RNA transcripts. Second-round multiplex PCR came after first-round RT-PCR with HTBI primers. TCRdb re-analysed the multiplex PCR reads in MiXCR, keeping a single row per CDR3 protein. This table has around 1,200,000 distinct CDR3 sequences, roughly 35% appearing once. Sequencing used peripheral blood or thyroid tissue (not recorded which). The receptors shown here come from an adult man with Graves' hyperthyroidism.

About this clonotype itself: This may arise from a read error, as a much more abundant clone is one base away. Because the CDR3 is missing its conserved closing phenylalanine or tryptophan, this is likely a read error. The V gene is TRBV7-4, the J gene TRBJ2-5, with TRBD2 matching 13 bases. The CDR3 extends over 16 amino acids. V trimming: 6 bases; J trimming: 2 bases; junction bases outside the gene matches: 6. Germline V CDR1 and CDR2: SGHVT, SQSDAQ. This CDR3 reads CASSSPTSGGQETQYS. CDR3 sequence (DNA): TGTGCCAGCAGTTCTCCGACTAGCGGGGGGCAAGAGACCCAGTACTCC.

The rearrangement joins TRBV20-1 to TRBJ2-2; 13 bases fit TRBD2. The CDR3 length is 16 residues. In germline, CDR1 is DFQATT, CDR2 SNEGSKA (reference sequence). Losses at the gene ends were 5 bases for V and 5 bases for J; bases not matched to a gene: 8. This CDR3 is CSAGLAGVGYTGELFF. The CDR3 coding sequence is TGCAGTGCTGGACTAGCGGGAGTAGGTTATACCGGGGAGCTGTTTTTT.

The chain employs TRBV29-1 and TRBJ2-5, with TRBD1 matching 8 bases. J gave up 4 bases and V 6 bases, and 4 bases lay outside the gene matches. The CDR3 contains 12 residues. Per germline, CDR1 SQVTM and CDR2 ANQGSEA. CDR3 sequence: CSVYQGAETQYF. CDR3 DNA: TGCAGCGTGTATCAGGGGGCAGAGACCCAGTACTTC.

This rearrangement joins TRBV7-3 to TRBJ1-2; maybe TRBD1 (6 bases). Trimming removed 5 bases at V and 7 bases at J, with 17 bases between. The CDR3 extends over 14 amino acids. In germline, CDR1 is SGHTA, CDR2 FQGTGA. CDR3 region: CASSEPGGVRGYTF. The CDR3 DNA is TGTGCCAGCAGCGAACCGGGGGGCGTGCGTGGCTACACCTTC.

The chain combines TRBV29-1 with TRBJ2-5, with 10 bases that match TRBD2. This CDR3 has 13 amino acids. Germline CDR1 is SQVTM and CDR2 is ANQGSEA. With V trimmed by 8 bases and J by 5 bases, 8 bases remained unmatched. The CDR3 DNA sequence: TGCAGCTCCAGCGGGAGGGGGGTCGAGACCCAGTACTTC. Residues: CSSSGRGVETQYF.

The CDR3 sequence: CASSFRTGTGEAFF. In nucleotides, the CDR3 is TGTGCCAGCAGCTTCAGGACAGGGACGGGTGAAGCTTTCTTT. The chain couples TRBV7-9 to TRBJ1-1; TRBD1 matches 8 bases. J lost 7 bases, V lost 3 bases, and 7 bases had no gene match. The germline V gene has CDR1 SEHNR and CDR2 FQNEAQ (reference sequence). The CDR3 runs to 14 residues.

Comment on this clonotype: Mismatch with germline at one junction end may stem from a read error. The genes are TRBV5-1 and TRBJ1-4, with 7 bases fitting TRBD1. Germline V gene data show CDR1 as SGHRS and CDR2 as YFSETQ. The CDR3 spans 14 residues. The CDR3: CASRPGQPGEKLFF. The CDR3, as DNA: TGTGCCAGCAGACCGGGACAGCCAGGGGAAAAACTGTTTTTT.

This clonotype was seen at least ten times. The J gene is TRBJ1-5, the V gene TRBV19; no reliable D call. Trimming took off 6 bases at V and 7 bases at J, with 16 bases between the two ends. Germline-derived CDR1 and CDR2 are LNHDA and SQIVND (reference sequence). The CDR3 covers 14 residues. CDR3 nucleotide sequence: TGTGCCAGTAGACACGAGATTTTGGGGCAGCCCCAGCATTTT. Translated: CASRHEILGQPQHF.

This clonotype has only a few counts. The J gene is TRBJ1-4, the V gene TRBV15, with D possibly TRBD1 on 6 matching bases. Deletions cut 0 bases from V and 7 bases from J, with 9 bases between. The CDR3 spans 14 residues. Germline V gene data show CDR1 as LNHNV and CDR2 as YYDKDF (reference sequence). CDR3: CATSRDKGGEKLFF. The CDR3 DNA reads as TGTGCCACCAGCAGAGATAAAGGGGGTGAAAAACTGTTTTTT.

V is TRBV10-3 and J is TRBJ2-2; possibly TRBD1 for D (6 bases). Per the germline V gene, CDR1 is ENHRY and CDR2 is SYGVKD. CDR3 length: 15 amino acids. Trimming left V 10 bases short and J 8 bases short, with 23 bases between. CDR3 protein: CASTVGRQAMGELFF. The DNA for the CDR3 is TGTGCCAGCACAGTCGGTAGACAGGCAATGGGGGAGCTGTTTTTT.